A selection of T cell receptor beta chains follows, all from one sample in a study of T cell responses to AZD1222 COVID-19 vaccine. Here immunoSEQ multiplex PCR was the method, and the copy in TCRdb shows in-frame clones only, minus some. The table has 89,000 or so clones, about 90% seen once. The source was peripheral blood, collected on day 0 of AZD1222 vaccination. The source of these receptors is an adult in good health. Both conserved end residues are part of each CDR3. Fields, in order: CDR3 protein, CDR3 DNA, J gene, D gene, clone size, V gene. A D gene is named only where the DNA matches it firmly. Expanded clones are given a class, and other clones once, few, many or no size at all.

CASIAMAGTNYGYTF | TGTGCCAGCATAGCCATGGCAGGGACTAACTATGGCTACACCTTC | TRBJ1-2 | NA | NA | TRBV4-2
CASSVGSRSHEKLFF | TGTGCCAGCAGCGTAGGTTCCAGGTCCCACGAAAAACTGTTTTTT | TRBJ1-4 | NA | NA | TRBV9
CASSGGPTEPNQPQHF | TGTGCCAGCAGTGGGGGCCCGACAGAACCCAATCAGCCCCAGCATTTT | TRBJ1-5 | NA | once | TRBV2
CSVRGYNEKLFF | TGCAGCGTCAGAGGTTATAATGAAAAACTGTTTTTT | TRBJ1-4 | NA | NA | TRBV29-1
CASSQRKGLAVEQFF | TGTGCCAGCAGCCAGAGAAAGGGACTAGCGGTTGAGCAGTTCTTC | TRBJ2-1 | TRBD2 | few | TRBV28
CASSLAPPRVWTSGSSTDTQYF | TGTGCCAGCAGCTTAGCTCCGCCCAGGGTTTGGACTAGCGGGTCTAGCACAGATACGCAGTATTTT | TRBJ2-3 | TRBD2 | NA | TRBV7-8
CAGGTASGVKEQYF | TGTGCCGGGGGAACGGCTAGCGGGGTCAAGGAGCAGTACTTC | TRBJ2-7 | TRBD2 | NA | TRBV2
CASSQDGRKLELFF | TGCGCCAGCAGCCAAGATGGTAGAAAACTGGAGCTGTTTTTT | TRBJ2-2 | NA | once | TRBV4-1
CASSLAGTGGKQYF | TGCGCCAGCAGCTTAGCCGGGACAGGGGGGAAGCAGTACTTC | TRBJ2-7 | TRBD1 | NA | TRBV5-1
CASSFLTGGDAGELFF | TGTGCCAGCAGTTTCCTGACAGGGGGCGACGCCGGGGAGCTGTTTTTT | TRBJ2-2 | TRBD1 | NA | TRBV28
CASSRRTSGRVSRYEQYF | TGTGCCAGCAGTCGGAGGACTAGCGGGAGAGTCAGTCGGTACGAGCAGTACTTC | TRBJ2-7 | TRBD2 | NA | TRBV6-6
CASSSPDNYEQYF | TGTGCCAGCAGCTCCCCGGACAACTACGAGCAGTACTTC | TRBJ2-7 | NA | NA | TRBV5-5
CARVLPGTQYF | TGTGCCAGAGTTCTCCCAGGGACCCAGTACTTC | TRBJ2-5 | NA | NA | TRBV7-9
CASSPQLASARTGELFF | TGTGCCAGCTCACCACAACTAGCTTCCGCCCGCACCGGGGAGCTGTTTTTT | TRBJ2-2 | NA | NA | TRBV18